This T cell receptor beta chain was identified during a study of cytomegalovirus exposure and HLA in healthy donors. Study outcomes and limitations: Sequencing artifact likely explains a cluster of highly shared sequence variants. CMV serostatus stood as the only immune exposure information on hand. Roughly uniform sequencing depth across donors was assumed, possibly incorrectly. Cytomegalovirus status, reportedly, was diagnosed with high specificity and sensitivity by the classifier.

As concerns this clone: The antigen is undetermined.

It was with 60 Vbeta and 13 Jbeta primers that the PCR ran. Sequenced by immunoSEQ multiplex PCR; TCRdb stores in-frame clones only, minus some. The sample yields some 150,000 clones, around 83% seen once. The clonotype originates from a woman under 30 in good health and CMV-seronegative. Sequenced input: PBMCs.

As DNA, the CDR3 is TGCGCCAGCAGCCAAGATCCAGCGGAATTAAACAATGAGCAGTTCTTC. It yields the protein CASSQDPAELNNEQFF. This chain joins TRBV4-3 and TRBJ2-1; possible D gene TRBD2, 5 bases. This CDR3 spans 16 amino acids. Trimming took off 0 bases at V and 5 bases at J, with 14 bases between the two ends. The V gene's germline CDR1 is LGHNA and CDR2 YSLEER.